The present entry profiles one TCR beta chain with its context. Germline V CDR1 and CDR2: WSHSY, SAAADI. V lost 5 bases and J lost 4, with 11 bases in between. The CDR3 runs 13 residues. The sample belongs to a study of T cell clones after liver transplantation. Assay used: immunoSEQ multiplex PCR; TCRdb lists only in-frame clones, some missing. The data hold about 80,000 clones, with roughly 80% observed a single time. The chain combines TRBV10-2 with TRBJ2-5; possibly TRBD2 for D (6 bases). The receptor was derived from a human patient who received a liver transplant. Some T cells may have originated in the graft donor. Sequences were derived from CD4+ T cells from blood, sampled 46 months after liver transplant. CDR3 sequence reads: CASSRAGGETQYF. CDR3 coding DNA: TGCGCCAGCAGTAGGGCCGGGGGAGAGACCCAGTACTTC.